Following are 32 T cell receptor beta chains from one sample sequenced in a study of T cells in women clearing cervical HPV infection. Clones were read by immunoSEQ multiplex PCR, and TCRdb kept only the in-frame ones, dropping some. The sample holds about 14,000 clones. The sequencing sample was made of blood buffy coat. These receptors all stem from a woman between 18 and 69 years old with a cervical HPV16 infection that either progressed to CIN3+ or cleared (not recorded which).

Concerning this clone: The DNA ends 3 residues before the CDR3 does, and the rest of the CDR3 is filled in from the germline J gene. This sample includes further DNA sequences coding for the same CDR3. The rearrangement joins TRBV5-6 to TRBJ1-3, with D hard to call. Germline V gene data show CDR1 as SGHDT and CDR2 as YYEEEE. This CDR3 region has 13 residues. Trimming removed 6 bases from V and 4 bases from J, with 11 bases in between. The CDR3 sequence is CASTTPGGNTIYF. The sequenced part of the CDR3 DNA is TGTGCCAGCACCACCCCGGGGGGAAACACC.

To note about this clone: The CDR3 end is not reached by the read, which stops 3 residues before it; the germline J gene fills it in. The genes are TRBV18 and TRBJ2-7; perhaps TRBD2 as D (7 bases). The CDR3 sequence is 15 residues long. Between the trimmed V and J ends, which lost 2 bases and 2 bases, there was a span of 13 bases. Looked up from germline, CDR1 is KGHSH and CDR2 is LQKENI. The CDR3 bases that were read are TGTGCCAGCTCACCATCTTCGGGGGGCGCCTACGAG. Translated: CASSPSSGGAYE. Given in full, the CDR3 is CASSPSSGGAYEQYF.

CDR3: CASSQEAPHSGNTIYF. The sequenced part of the CDR3 DNA is TGCGCCAGCAGCCAAGAAGCCCCGCACTCTGGAAACACC. The V and J genes are TRBV4-1 and TRBJ1-3; D is unresolved. From the germline J gene comes the end of the CDR3, since the read stops 3 residues before it. Trimming cost V 0 bases and J 0 bases, with 9 bases left between them. This CDR3 spans 16 amino acids. From germline, CDR1 is MGHRA and CDR2 YSYEKL.

Comments on this clone: The CDR3 is cut off 3 residues early in the read; its end comes from the germline J gene. This sequence joins TRBV7-9 and TRBJ2-3; no clear D. The CDR3 extends over 14 amino acids. The germline CDR1 and CDR2 sequences are SEHNR and FQNEAQ (reference sequence). The CDR3 protein is CASSLALDEETQYF. The DNA read from the CDR3 is TGTGCCAGCAGCTTAGCTCTAGACGAAGAGACG. The entire variable domain, with the rest obtained from reference TRBV7-9 and TRBJ2-3, is as follows: DTGVSQNPRHKITKRGQNVTFRCDPISEHNRLYWYRQTLGQGPEFLTYFQNEAQLEKSRLLSDRFSAERPKGSFSTLEIQRTEQGDSAMYLCASSLALDEETQYFGPGTRLTVL.

With respect to this clone: The CDR3 is cut off 3 residues early in the read; its end comes from the germline J gene. V is TRBV5-1 and J is TRBJ2-3, with TRBD1 matching 8 bases. The CDR3 sequence is 14 residues long. The V gene's germline CDR1 is SGHRS and CDR2 YFSETQ. V gave up 4 bases and J gave up 6 bases; unmatched junction bases: 7. CDR3 sequence reads: CASSLGTGLDTQYF. Partial CDR3 DNA: TGCGCCAGCAGCCTCGGGACAGGACTGGATACG. The whole variable domain, filled in from reference TRBV5-1 and TRBJ2-3, reads KAGVTQTPRYLIKTRGQQVTLSCSPISGHRSVSWYQQTPGQGLQFLFEYFSETQRNKGNFPGRFSGRQFSNSRSEMNVSTLELGDSALYLCASSLGTGLDTQYFGPGTRLTVL.

Note on this clone: The CDR3 is cut off 3 residues early in the read; its end comes from the germline J gene. The chain combines TRBV4-1 with TRBJ1-4; 7 bases are a match to TRBD1. Germline CDR1 and CDR2: MGHRA and YSYEKL. The CDR3 consists of 16 residues. The V gene end was trimmed by 0 bases and the J gene end by 5 bases; junction bases not matched to a gene: 6. CDR3 region: CASSQDGDSSNEKLFF. CDR3 DNA (partial): TGCGCCAGCAGCCAAGATGGGGACAGCTCAAATGAAAAA.

The sequenced CDR3 bases are TGTGCCACCGCGATAGGCCTGGACAGTACCTACGAG. Protein product: CATAIGLDSTYE. The complete CDR3 protein is CATAIGLDSTYEQYF. The genes are TRBV5-4 and TRBJ2-7; D perhaps matches TRBD1 (6 bases). The DNA ends 3 residues before the CDR3 does, and the rest of the CDR3 is filled in from the germline J gene. The CDR3 runs to 15 residues. From germline, CDR1 is SGHNT and CDR2 YYREEE (reference sequence). V gave up 9 bases and J gave up 2 bases, with 21 bases separating them.

As concerns this clone: The read is 3 residues too short to cover the CDR3 end, so that end is filled in from the germline J gene. This sequence joins TRBV6-2 or TRBV6-3 and TRBJ2-5; 11 bases are shared with TRBD2. This CDR3 spans 15 amino acids. Germline V gene sequence: CDR1 MNHEY, CDR2 SVGEGT. The V and J ends lost 7 bases and 3 bases, in that order; junction bases with no gene match: 7. CDR3 sequence: CASKHLAGGKETQYF. Partial CDR3 DNA: TGTGCCAGCAAACATCTAGCGGGGGGAAAAGAGACC.

Worth noting for this clone: At one end, the junction sequence differs from germline, possibly due to a read error. The read falls 3 residues short of the CDR3 end, and the missing part is taken from the germline J gene. In the same sample, other DNA sequences code for this CDR3. The J gene is TRBJ1-2, the V gene TRBV5-1; perhaps TRBD1 as D (6 bases). Germline CDR1 SGHRS, CDR2 YFSETQ. This CDR3 region has 13 residues. The sequenced part of the CDR3 DNA is TGCGCCAGCAGCCCCCACAGGGACTATGGA. The encoded protein is CASSPHRDYG. In full, the CDR3 is CASSPHRDYGYTF.

Comments on this clone: Read coverage stops 3 residues before the CDR3 terminus; the germline J gene supplies the remainder. The chain carries TRBV7-2 and TRBJ2-2; tentatively, D is TRBD1 (5 bases). The CDR3 extends over 13 amino acids. The germline CDR1 and CDR2 sequences are SGHTA and FQGNSA. CDR3 in amino acids: CASSPGIREKLFF. The DNA read from the CDR3 is TGTGCCAGCAGCCCAGGTATCAGGGAAAAG.

The CDR3 spells CASTPTSGGADTQYF. The sequenced part of the CDR3 DNA is TGTGCCAGTACCCCGACTAGCGGGGGGGCAGATACG. V usage is TRBV19 and J usage is TRBJ2-3, with 14 bases fitting TRBD2. From the germline J gene comes the end of the CDR3, since the read stops 3 residues before it. This CDR3 comprises 15 residues. The V gene end was trimmed by 7 bases and the J gene end by 4 bases; junction bases not matched to a gene: 4. CDR1 and CDR2 (germline): LNHDA, SQIVND (reference sequence).

Concerning this clone: The CDR3 is cut off 3 residues early in the read; its end comes from the germline J gene. The rearrangement links TRBV2 to TRBJ2-1, with D unclear. The V end lost 5 bases, the J end lost 7 bases, and 9 bases lay between the germline ends. This CDR3 spans 12 amino acids. The germline gives CDR1 SNHLY, CDR2 FYNNEI. The part of the CDR3 DNA that was read is TGTGCCAGCAGTCCTGTACGGAATGAG. This sequence encodes CASSPVRNE. The complete CDR3 sequence is CASSPVRNEQFF. Full variable domain (outside the CDR3, taken from reference TRBV2 and TRBJ2-1): EPEVTQTPSHQVTQMGQEVILRCVPISNHLYFYWYRQILGQKVEFLVSFYNNEISEKSEIFDDQFSVERPDGSNFTLKIRSTKLEDSAMYFCASSPVRNEQFFGPGTRLTVL.

With regard to this clone: The read falls 3 residues short of the CDR3 end, and the missing part is taken from the germline J gene. The rearrangement uses TRBV19 and TRBJ2-2; TRBD2 is a possible D gene (5 bases). CDR1 is LNHDA and CDR2 is SQIVND in the germline V gene (reference sequence). Between the trimmed V and J ends, which lost 4 bases and 7 bases, there was a span of 16 bases. The CDR3 spans 15 residues. CDR3 DNA (partial): TGTGCCAGTAGTAATCCCGGACTCCTGGTCGGGGAG. Amino acid sequence: CASSNPGLLVGE. From start to end, the CDR3 is CASSNPGLLVGELFF.

Points on this clone: The read terminates 3 residues before the CDR3 end, so the remaining end is supplied by the germline J gene. The chain is built from TRBV27 and TRBJ2-2, with 9 bases aligning to TRBD2. The CDR3 has 15 residues. Germline CDR1 reads MNHEY; CDR2 reads SMNVEV (reference sequence). Trimming removed 6 bases from V and 5 bases from J; junction bases left unmatched: 7. The CDR3 here is CASRGGGALTGELFF. Incomplete CDR3 DNA: TGTGCCAGCAGGGGCGGGGGGGCCTTAACCGGGGAG.

Regarding this clone: The read gets to within 3 residues of the CDR3 end, and the germline J gene fills in the rest. This chain links TRBV30 with TRBJ1-5; perhaps TRBD1 as D (5 bases). V lost 5 bases, J lost 4 bases, and 12 bases lay in between. CDR1 is GTSNPN and CDR2 is SVGIG in the germline V gene (reference sequence). The CDR3 contains 13 residues. CDR3 residues: CAWAGRGNQPQHF. The sequenced part of the CDR3 DNA is TGTGCCTGGGCAGGGCGGGGGAATCAGCCC.

About this clone: Read coverage stops 3 residues before the CDR3 terminus; the germline J gene supplies the remainder. The V call is TRBV5-6, the J call TRBJ2-2; 11 nucleotides line up with TRBD1. V lost 3 bases, J lost 7 bases, and 5 bases stayed unmatched. The CDR3 runs to 15 residues. CDR1 is SGHDT, CDR2 YYEEEE, per germline. CDR3 protein: CASSSGQGVNGELFF. Incomplete CDR3 DNA: TGTGCCAGCAGCTCGGGACAGGGGGTCAACGGGGAG.

The CDR3: CASSLGQGNTEAFF. The CDR3 DNA, read in part, is TGTGCCAGCAGTTTAGGACAGGGGAATACTGAA. The chain joins TRBV12-3 or TRBV12-4 to TRBJ1-1; 8 bases map to TRBD1. The read gets to within 3 residues of the CDR3 end, and the germline J gene fills in the rest. Losses at the gene ends were 1 base for V and 5 bases for J; bases not matched to a gene: 3. This CDR3 has 14 residues.

As for this clone: The read gets to within 3 residues of the CDR3 end, and the germline J gene fills in the rest. This sequence joins TRBV7-9 and TRBJ2-7; 8 positions match TRBD2. CDR1 and CDR2 (germline): SEHNR, FQNEAQ (reference sequence). CDR3 length equals 14 residues. Trimming took 5 bases from V and 3 from J; bases not matched to a gene: 6. The CDR3 DNA, read in part, is TGTGCCAGCAGCGACGTTCGGGGGGGCTACGAG. It encodes CASSDVRGGYE. The CDR3 in full is CASSDVRGGYEQYF.

A note on this clone: The CDR3 goes on 3 residues after the read ends, and that part is filled in from the germline J gene. The genes are TRBV30 and TRBJ1-5, with TRBD1 matching over 8 bases. After removal of 1 base from V and 7 bases from J, the junction contained 6 bases not matched to a gene. CDR1 is GTSNPN and CDR2 is SVGIG in the germline V gene (reference sequence). This CDR3 region has 14 residues. The CDR3 here is CAWSASTGAQPQHF. Incomplete CDR3 DNA: TGTGCCTGGAGTGCCTCGACAGGGGCCCAGCCC.

Concerning this clone itself: The sequenced fragment ends 3 residues before the CDR3 boundary, so the rest is inferred from the germline J gene. The genes are TRBV5-1 and TRBJ2-3; D is uncertain. The germline V gene has CDR1 SGHRS and CDR2 YFSETQ. V was cut by 0 bases and J by 1 base, with 9 bases left in between. The CDR3 runs to 15 residues. CDR3 residues: CASSLVPSGTDTQYF. Incomplete CDR3 DNA: TGCGCCAGCAGCTTGGTTCCCAGCGGCACAGATACG.

A remark on this clone: Read coverage stops 3 residues before the CDR3 terminus; the germline J gene supplies the remainder. The chain recombines TRBV2 with TRBJ2-7, with 11 bases fitting TRBD1. The junction had 11 bases not matched to a gene; V was cut back by 5 bases and J by 2 bases. Germline lookup yields CDR1 SNHLY and CDR2 FYNNEI. The CDR3 spans 17 residues. The part of the CDR3 DNA that was read is TGTGCCAGCAGTCGAGCGGACAGGGGGCTATCTCCCTACGAG. It encodes CASSRADRGLSPYE. The CDR3 in full is CASSRADRGLSPYEQYF. Variable domain in full (rest from reference TRBV2 and TRBJ2-7): EPEVTQTPSHQVTQMGQEVILRCVPISNHLYFYWYRQILGQKVEFLVSFYNNEISEKSEIFDDQFSVERPDGSNFTLKIRSTKLEDSAMYFCASSRADRGLSPYEQYFGPGTRLTVT.

This clone is deemed medium-sized (0.01 to 0.1%) by its frequency. The read halts 3 residues ahead of the CDR3 end, with the missing end drawn from the germline J gene. The chain joins TRBV7-3 to TRBJ2-1; 8 bases agree with TRBD1. Trimming at V came to 5 bases and at J to 7 bases, leaving 10 bases not matched to a gene. Germline values: CDR1 SGHTA, CDR2 FQGTGA. This CDR3 is built from 15 residues. The CDR3 is CASSPGTGPLNEQFF. Partial CDR3 DNA: TGTGCCAGCAGCCCCGGGACAGGACCCCTTAATGAG. Full variable domain (remainder filled in from reference TRBV7-3 and TRBJ2-1): GAGVSQTPSNKVTEKGKYVELRCDPISGHTALYWYRQSLGQGPEFLIYFQGTGAADDSGLPNDRFFAVRPEGSVSTLKIQRTERGDSAVYLCASSPGTGPLNEQFFGPGTRLTVL.

As to this clone: The CDR3 end falls 3 residues outside the read, so it is completed with the germline J gene. The chain recombines TRBV7-2 with TRBJ2-5; no reliable D call. Trimming shortened V by 4 bases and J by 2 bases, and 5 bases separated the two germline ends. This CDR3 comprises 12 residues. The germline gives CDR1 SGHTA, CDR2 FQGNSA. CDR3 bases read: TGTGCCAGCAGCTACTATCAAGAGACC. It codes for CASSYYQET. The whole CDR3 protein reads CASSYYQETQYF.

For this clone: The read ends 3 residues early relative to the CDR3; the germline J gene fills the gap. The gene calls are TRBV11-2 and TRBJ2-5, with 10 bases lining up with TRBD2. CDR1 and CDR2 from the germline V gene are SGHAT and FQNNGV. This CDR3 has 14 amino acids. The V gene end was trimmed by 2 bases and the J gene end by 5 bases; junction bases not matched to a gene: 2. CDR3 bases read: TGTGCCAGCAGCTTAAATAGCGGGGGGGAGACC. It encodes CASSLNSGGET. The entire CDR3 sequence reads CASSLNSGGETQYF.

Comments on this clone: The read ends 3 residues early relative to the CDR3; the germline J gene fills the gap. The V call is TRBV30, the J call TRBJ1-2, with D possibly matching TRBD1 (5 bases). Per the germline V gene, CDR1 is GTSNPN and CDR2 is SVGIG (reference sequence). There are 12 residues in the CDR3. The CDR3 reads CAWVFSGSGYTF. The CDR3 DNA, read in part, is TGTGCCTGGGTTTTCTCAGGGAGCGGC.

Remarks on this clone: Read sequence stops 3 residues before the CDR3 end, and the germline J gene provides the missing end. This rearrangement joins TRBV5-1 to TRBJ1-2; 11 nucleotides align to TRBD1. The CDR3 covers 16 residues. Germline lookup yields CDR1 SGHRS and CDR2 YFSETQ. V lost 3 bases and J lost 6; bases outside the gene matches: 10. The CDR3 sequence: CASSSRYGQGADGYTF. The CDR3 DNA, read in part, is TGCGCCAGCAGCTCGCGATATGGACAGGGGGCAGATGGC.

As to this clone: Coverage ceases 3 residues before the CDR3 finishes, and the germline J gene fills in the end. Other DNA sequences in this specimen translate into the identical CDR3. The V and J genes are TRBV7-9 and TRBJ1-5; 7 bases line up with TRBD1. V was pared by 5 bases and J by 7 bases, with 2 bases of the junction left unmatched. The CDR3 covers 12 residues. Germline CDR1 and CDR2: SEHNR and FQNEAQ (reference sequence). CDR3 DNA (partial): TGTGCCAGCAGCCAGGGGGAGCAGCCC. It codes for CASSQGEQP. The whole CDR3 protein is CASSQGEQPQHF. Drawing the rest from reference TRBV7-9 and TRBJ1-5, the complete variable domain is DTGVSQNPRHKITKRGQNVTFRCDPISEHNRLYWYRQTLGQGPEFLTYFQNEAQLEKSRLLSDRFSAERPKGSFSTLEIQRTEQGDSAMYLCASSQGEQPQHFGDGTRLSIL.

About this clone itself: The read is 3 residues too short to cover the CDR3 end, so that end is filled in from the germline J gene. The genes are TRBV5-4 and TRBJ2-2; TRBD1 might be the D (5 bases). The CDR3 contains 13 residues. CDR1 is SGHNT, CDR2 YYREEE, per germline (reference sequence). The DNA read from the CDR3 is TGTGCCAGCAGCTTGGCTGGGGCCGAAAAG. Translation gives CASSLAGAEK. In full, the CDR3 is CASSLAGAEKLFF.

Comment on this clone: The read comes to an end 3 residues before the CDR3 does, leaving the germline J gene to fill in the end. The same CDR3 arises from other DNA sequences in this sample as well. This rearrangement joins TRBV6-1 to TRBJ2-7, with a possible D match to TRBD2 (6 bases). Germline V gene lookup returns CDR1 MNHNS and CDR2 SASEGT. The ends were cut back, 0 bases at V and 1 base at J, with 7 bases in the middle. The CDR3 has 14 amino acids. The CDR3 sequence: CASSEAAGSYEQYF. The sequenced part of the CDR3 DNA is TGTGCCAGCAGTGAAGCGGCGGGGTCCTACGAG.

A word on this clone: The CDR3 end is not reached by the read, which stops 3 residues before it; the germline J gene fills it in. J is TRBJ1-2 and V is TRBV2; 8 bases line up with TRBD1. J gave up 3 bases and V 2 bases, and 5 bases lay outside the gene matches. This CDR3 contains 15 residues. Germline V gene data show CDR1 as SNHLY and CDR2 as FYNNEI. CDR3 sequence: CASSERTGYDYGYTF. Incomplete CDR3 DNA: TGTGCCAGCAGTGAAAGGACAGGGTACGACTATGGC.

Here the CDR3 reads CSARDLTSGGDTDTQYF. The CDR3 DNA, read in part, is TGCAGTGCTAGAGATCTCACTAGCGGGGGGGACACAGATACC. The V and J genes are TRBV20-1 and TRBJ2-5; 13 bases are a match to TRBD2. The DNA ends 3 residues before the CDR3 does, and the rest of the CDR3 is filled in from the germline J gene. CDR1 DFQATT and CDR2 SNEGSKA come from the germline V gene (reference sequence). CDR3 size: 17 residues.

As concerns this clone: The read stops 3 residues short of the end of the CDR3; the missing end is completed from the germline J gene. The chain combines TRBV20-1 with TRBJ1-2; 7 nucleotides match TRBD1. CDR3 length equals 16 residues. Germline V gene lookup returns CDR1 DFQATT and CDR2 SNEGSKA (reference sequence). J gave up 3 bases and V 5 bases, and 15 bases lay outside the gene matches. The part of the CDR3 DNA that was read is TGCAGTGCTTTCAGACAGGGAGGGAATCACGACTATGGC. Translated: CSAFRQGGNHDYG. The whole CDR3 protein is CSAFRQGGNHDYGYTF.